This T cell receptor beta chain was identified in a study of cytomegalovirus exposure and HLA in healthy donors. Study-wide background: A previous analysis identified 95 million to 130 million unique TCR beta sequences derived from roughly 180 million T cells. Findings of the study overall: Most observed TCR sequences were rare, whereas some public TCRs were detected in many donors. The number of N-insertions in an Asian-associated ancestry cluster was reportedly below the approximately 700-donor mean in a later analysis. Certain indistinguishable V segments, among them TRBV6-2 and TRBV6-3, were excluded.

The CDR3 is made up of 13 amino acids. Germline CDR1 MNHEY, CDR2 SVGAGI. Trimming cost V 7 bases and J 7 bases; bases outside gene matches: 5. The primer mix had 60 Vbeta and 13 Jbeta primers. The assay was immunoSEQ multiplex PCR, and TCRdb's table has in-frame clones only and misses some. The sample has almost 200,000 clones; roughly 77% are singletons. About this clone: The antigen is undetermined.

This chain joins TRBV6-5 and TRBJ1-2; TRBD1 matches at 11 bases. Sequences were obtained from PBMCs. The receptor comes from a male donor in good health and CMV-seropositive. CDR3 DNA sequence: TGTGCCAGCACAGGACAGGGGGCGGTTGGCTACACCTTC. The encoded protein is CASTGQGAVGYTF.